This TCR beta chain was identified during a study of T cell responses to AZD1222 COVID-19 vaccine. Study-wide results and caveats: Across spike, vaccine-associated CD4 TCRs were found, dominant at 160-218 and 743-854. Clonal diversity may have been underestimated, and the donors were mostly white British, with more females than males. Reportedly, nearly half the spike-specific TCRs target unmutated variant regions. With two AZD1222 doses given, Spike-specific TCR breadth and depth both rose.

Worth noting for this clone: Its antigen is undetermined.

Here immunoSEQ multiplex PCR was the method, and the copy in TCRdb shows in-frame clones only, minus some. The sample has 140,000 to 150,000 clones; approximately 90% are singletons. The CDR3 length is 13 residues. The V segment lost 6 bases and the J segment 5 bases; nucleotides outside the gene matches: 3. V and J are TRBV12-3 or TRBV12-4 and TRBJ1-5, with 8 bases identical to TRBD1. The clonotype originates from an adult in good health. The material was peripheral blood, obtained on day 0 of AZD1222 vaccination. The CDR3 DNA follows: TGTGCCAGCAGGGGGACAGGATATCAGCCCCAGCATTTT. This encodes CASRGTGYQPQHF.